This entry describes one T cell receptor (beta chain). This clonotype was counted a single time. This receptor's antigen is unknown. At one boundary the junction diverges from the germline segment, which might be a read error. Ophthalmopathy patients were characterized by moderately to severely active disease, a Clinical Activity Score of at least 3, a NOSPECS grade of at least 4, and a disease duration under 3 months. Patients with other autoimmune diseases, uncontrolled infections, pregnancy or lactation were excluded. Diagnosis was based on clinical symptoms, serum thyroxine, TRAb, thyroid ultrasound and orbital computed tomography. Ficoll-Paque density gradient centrifugation was used to isolate PBMCs from around 10 ml of fresh peripheral blood. Total RNA was extracted with Trizol reagent and quality-checked on an Agilent 2100 Bioanalyzer. From the germline V gene, CDR1 is ENHRY and CDR2 is SYGVKD. The CDR3, cysteine through phenylalanine, is 16 amino acids long. The DNA shown is the 48-base CDR3, in frame from base 1.

The data were obtained in a study of Graves' ophthalmopathy and Graves' hyperthyroidism (dated by TCRdb to about 2018). Background on the whole study: Peripheral blood was collected at initial diagnosis, before any treatment. The study used TCR beta repertoire signatures to distinguish Graves' ophthalmopathy from Graves' hyperthyroidism and to predict progression to ophthalmopathy. In total, 135 blood samples were TCR-sequenced: some 40 ophthalmopathy, approximately 75 hyperthyroidism and 17 hyperthyroidism-to-ophthalmopathy patients. To explore V-J signatures that separate ophthalmopathy from hyperthyroidism, a discovery set of about 100 patients was enrolled, consisting of 40 to 45 with ophthalmopathy and roughly 60 with stable hyperthyroidism. For independent validation, a separate cohort was made up of 18 hyperthyroidism patients plus 17 patients who later progressed from hyperthyroidism to ophthalmopathy. In six or seven hyperthyroidism patients, the T-cell repertoires found in thyroid tissue were compared with those found in blood. Following sample collection, hyperthyroidism patients were given methimazole at a starting dose of 30 mg daily, and ophthalmopathy patients were given high-dose intravenous methylprednisolone. Findings and caveats that apply to the study as a whole: No statistical method was used to set the sample size in advance, and the investigators knew which group each participant was assigned to. Most of the expanded thyroid clonotypes with a frequency above 0.001 were also detected in blood, and it was suggested that the thyroid immune response may be reflected by blood repertoires. In cross-validation, the 13-signature model distinguished ophthalmopathy from stable hyperthyroidism with about 89% sensitivity and roughly 81% specificity, while in the test set the corresponding values were around 79% and 71%. In validation, the model predicted ophthalmopathy progression with 55% to 71% sensitivity and approximately 72% specificity; roughly 11 predicted patients were CT-confirmed with GO in a median of about 7.1 months.

TCR beta CDR3 regions were amplified from RNA transcripts for repertoire sequencing. HTBI primers and the Qiagen OneStep RT-PCR kit were used in a first-round RT-PCR, which was followed by a second-round multiplex PCR, size selection and purification. Libraries were sequenced on an Illumina HiSeq2000 using paired-end 100 bp reads. The study's own analysis went as follows. SOAPnuke was used to process the reads, throwing out any read that had adapters, had uncalled bases, had a mean Phred below 15, or lacked an exact constant-primer or identifier match. COPE v1.2.5 was used to merge high-quality paired reads. Unique nucleotide sequences were defined as clonotypes and aligned to IMGT TRB V, D and J references using MiTCR v1.1. The analysis was limited to V-J combinations with a frequency above 0.0001, which together covered over 99% of the repertoires. For each V-J combination, a TCR clonal expansion and chaos score was defined as the ratio of F50 clonal expansion to chaos observed in the TCRdist matrix. Features were reduced by Welch's t-statistics and random forest to approximately 12 V-J combinations, which fed a naive Bayes classifier. The Morisita-Horn index was used to measure how similar the thyroid and blood repertoires were. Using fastp trimming at Q25 and MiXCR clonotype assembly, TCRdb reanalyzed the public sequencing data and kept in-frame beta chains. Entries are consolidated by CDR3 protein sequence, retaining the most common genes and DNA. In this record, the V and J calls reflect TCRdb's handling and not the investigators' own analysis. A total of 200,000 to 300,000 distinct CDR3 sequences appear in this sample, around 45% of them only once. Of the sample, roughly 45% is held by the ten largest clones.

The sequence links TRBV10-3 to TRBJ2-5; 14 bases in the middle match TRBD2. Source material: peripheral blood. This TCR came from an adult man with Graves' ophthalmopathy. The CDR3 has the sequence CASSSAGTSGSETQYF. Here is the DNA: TGTGCCAGCAGTTCAGCCGGGACTAGCGGGAGTGAGACCCAGTACTTC.